This T cell receptor beta chain comes out of a study of shared clonotypes between healthy human individuals. V lost 0 bases, J lost 5 bases, and 11 bases lay in between. From germline, CDR1 is SGHAT and CDR2 FQNNGV. CDR3 length: 15 amino acids. Only in-frame clones appear in the TCRdb table, and some are missing; sequencing was by immunoSEQ multiplex PCR. The sample lists about 2.4 million clones, over 85% occurring once. Points on this clone: Its matching antigen is unknown.

Study-wide findings and caveats: Naive subsets, compared against memory subsets, generally had larger estimated richness values.

The chain combines TRBV11-2 with TRBJ2-1; possibly TRBD1 for D (6 bases). The sequenced material came from naive CD4+ T cells from PBMCs. The subset was: CD45RA+ positively selected. This clonotype was sampled from a man younger than 30 in good health. Some clones in this sample may be carry-over from other donors' samples. CDR3 sequence (DNA): TGTGCCAGCAGCTTAGATCAGGGGCGGCACAATGAGCAGTTCTTC. The encoded protein is CASSLDQGRHNEQFF. Full variable domain (outside the CDR3, taken from reference TRBV11-2 and TRBJ2-1): EAGVAQSPRYKIIEKRQSVAFWCNPISGHATLYWYQQILGQGPKLLIQFQNNGVVDDSQLPKDRFSAERLKGVDSTLKIQPAKLEDSAVYLCASSLDQGRHNEQFFGPGTRLTVL.